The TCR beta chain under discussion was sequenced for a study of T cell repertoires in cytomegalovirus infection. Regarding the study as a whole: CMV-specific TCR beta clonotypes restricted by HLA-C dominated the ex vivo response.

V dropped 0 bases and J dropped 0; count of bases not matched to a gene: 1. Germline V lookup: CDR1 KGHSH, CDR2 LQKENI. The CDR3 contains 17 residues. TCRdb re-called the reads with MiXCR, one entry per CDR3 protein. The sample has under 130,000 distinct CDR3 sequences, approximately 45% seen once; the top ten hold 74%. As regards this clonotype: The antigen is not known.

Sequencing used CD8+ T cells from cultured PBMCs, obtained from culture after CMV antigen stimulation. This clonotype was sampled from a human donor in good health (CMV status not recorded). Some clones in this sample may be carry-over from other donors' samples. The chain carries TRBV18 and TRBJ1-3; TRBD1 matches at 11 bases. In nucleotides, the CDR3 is TGTGCCAGCTCACCACCCGGGACAGGGGGCTCTGGAAACACCATATATTTT. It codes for CASSPPGTGGSGNTIYF.